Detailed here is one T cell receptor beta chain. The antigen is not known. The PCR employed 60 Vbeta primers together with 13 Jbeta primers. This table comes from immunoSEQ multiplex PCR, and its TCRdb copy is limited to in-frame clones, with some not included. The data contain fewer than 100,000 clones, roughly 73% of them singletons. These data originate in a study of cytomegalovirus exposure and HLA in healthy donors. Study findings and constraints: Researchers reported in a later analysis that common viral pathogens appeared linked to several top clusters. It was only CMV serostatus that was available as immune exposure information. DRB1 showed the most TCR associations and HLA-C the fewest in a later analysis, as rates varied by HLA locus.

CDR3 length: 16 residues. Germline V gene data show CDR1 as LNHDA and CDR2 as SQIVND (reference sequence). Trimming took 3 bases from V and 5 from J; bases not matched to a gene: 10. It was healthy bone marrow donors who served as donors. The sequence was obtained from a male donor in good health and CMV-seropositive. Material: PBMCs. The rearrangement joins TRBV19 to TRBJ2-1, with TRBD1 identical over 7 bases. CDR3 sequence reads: CASSINRDRLNNEQFF. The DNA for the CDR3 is TGTGCCAGTAGTATCAATAGGGACAGACTGAACAATGAGCAGTTCTTC.